This TCR beta chain stems from a study of shared clonotypes between healthy human individuals (dated by TCRdb to 2018 to 2021). Regarding the study in general: A few men and a couple of women, aged 18 to 49 years, made up the cohort. Per donor, three plates each were used for CD4 naive and CD4 memory, two for CD8 naive, and one for CD8 memory. To estimate repertoire size and how much clonotypes are shared between individuals, the study performed deep sequencing of blood TCR repertoires from roughly five healthy adults. Different laboratories and diverse techniques were used to prepare libraries and sequence TCR repertoires, to increase sequencing depth and limit assay-specific biases. Between about 0.8 and 8.9 billion PBMCs per donor were obtained by leukapheresis. The research as a whole found: The genetic and exposure-history diversity represented was limited by the small number of donors. Only blood was sampled, and tissue TCR repertoires likely differ from those in blood. Estimated clonotype richness was generally larger for naive than for memory subsets. Higher generation probabilities were observed for clonotypes shared by all four sorted-subset donors than for non-shared clonotypes. Rarefaction of sorted-subset datasets indicated incomplete sequencing despite the large sequencing depth. Based on pairwise subsampling, the degree of clonotype sharing among donors was expected to be affected by sequencing depth. Sharing across a few donors was observed for approximately 5% of naive CD4, 3% to 3.5% of naive CD8, 2.3% of memory CD4, and roughly 0.43% of memory CD8 clonotypes.

As concerns this clone: The antigen this receptor binds is unknown. Base-call qualities are not available, and no considerably larger clone is one nucleotide away.

V lost 0 bases and J lost 7 bases, and the count of bases not matched to a germline gene is 21. From its cysteine to its phenylalanine, the CDR3 spans 19 amino acids. The CDR3 DNA has 57 bases and is translated from base 1. CDR1 and CDR2 (SGDLS, YYNGEE) derive from the germline V gene. TCR CDR3 regions were amplified from genomic DNA by multiplex PCR using the deep immunoSEQ assay. Extracted genomic DNA from each cell subset was distributed evenly across all wells of several immunoSEQ 96-well plates, and each plate was treated as a replicate. For sorted subsets, 150 to 250 ng of genomic DNA, equivalent to 25,000 to 35,000 T cell genomes, went into each replicate PCR. Purified libraries were measured with a Qubit 3.0 fluorometer, size-checked on a Bioanalyzer 2100, and measured again with the KAPA Library Quantification kit. Every immunoSEQ 96-well plate was sequenced on a dedicated single-read 150-cycle Illumina NextSeq 550 flow cell. On the study's bioinformatics: Because the immunoSEQ output held only junctional sequences and lacked quality scores, the filtering could not match the filtering applied to full-length reads. Sequences were annotated with PyIR, a Python wrapper for IgBLAST v1.9, and V/J genes and CDR3 were assigned using IMGT germline references. Reads were filtered out if the reads had weak V/J assignments (E-value above 1e-6), no CDR3, stop codons, out-of-frame junctions, or ambiguous translated residues. V3J clonotypes were defined as sequences sharing an identical inferred V gene, J gene, and CDR3 amino acid sequence. Percentage overlap between repertoires was calculated by dividing the number of shared unique clonotypes by the size of the smaller repertoire. Richness of each repertoire was evaluated using RTK rarefaction, the Chao1 estimator, and Recon v2.1 estimates of unobserved clonotypes. OLGA was used to compute generation probabilities for all TCRbeta clonotypes that the gDNA method yielded from a few donors. Sourced from immuneACCESS, this table was stored by TCRdb with only in-frame sequences that have V and J called. A share of the clones is absent; for the studies checked, an unresolved V gene accounts for under half, and the remainder has no known explanation. Clone size and V and J calls were adopted from that table, with D and trimming inferred from the DNA. In this sample the table shows 1.4 million or so clones, around 98.5% of which occur a single time. Jointly, the top ten make up 0.36% of the sample.

The donors were healthy, HIV-negative adults who had no recently reported acute infections or vaccinations. Every donor was a Caucasian adult living in Nashville, Tennessee, USA. CD4+ T cells were enriched by magnetic negative selection, after which naive cells were positively selected on CD45RA and the negative fraction was taken as the memory subset. Blood was collected by leukapheresis, and PBMCs were isolated by Ficoll-Histopaque density gradient centrifugation and then cryopreserved in liquid nitrogen vapor phase. Analytical flow cytometry was used to check the purity and quantity of every magnetically sorted T cell population. Genomic DNA was isolated from every sorted fraction and measured by UV absorbance on a Nanodrop 2000c.

The source of this sequence is a man aged 30 to 39 in good health. This chain is built from TRBV9 and TRBJ2-7, and TRBD2 aligns with 8 junction nucleotides. Source material: naive CD4+ T cells sorted from blood. The label giving this sample's cell subset or site can be read as: CD45RA+ positively selected. Here the CDR3 is given as CASSVGPGGVAGLFLEQYF. At the DNA level, the sequence is TGTGCCAGCAGCGTAGGTCCGGGGGGCGTAGCGGGATTATTTCTGGAGCAGTACTTC.